Sequencing of this TCR beta chain was carried out in a study of T-cell reconstitution after alpha-beta-depleted transplantation in children. Study-level points and caveats: Where some patients showed high TCRbeta diversity at day 60, it came from recipient T cells and thymic progenitors that had survived.

At least ten counts were recorded for this clonotype. Its antigen is still unknown. This CDR3 has 17 residues. Germline V gene sequence: CDR1 SGHTA, CDR2 FQGNSA. V was clipped by 5 bases and J by 1 base; unmatched bases: 8. During its preparation, the TCRbeta library received unique molecular identifiers. TCRdb recomputed calls from the PCR reads with MiXCR, one row per CDR3 protein. Of hundreds of thousands of distinct CDR3 sequences listed, approximately 10% were seen once; the top ten hold 28%. This sample comprised PBMCs, obtained before TCRalphabeta/CD19-depleted stem cell transplant. The sequence was collected from a child under two years old with acute myeloid leukemia, due to receive a stem cell transplant. V usage is TRBV7-2 and J usage is TRBJ2-7; 13 nucleotides align to TRBD2. The CDR3 nucleotides read TGTGCCAGCAGCGCACCGGGACTAGCGGGATTTTCCTACGAGCAGTACTTC. Translated, it gives CASSAPGLAGFSYEQYF. Complete variable domain (other parts from reference TRBV7-2 and TRBJ2-7): GAGVSQSPSNKVTEKGKDVELRCDPISGHTALYWYRQSLGQGLEFLIYFQGNSAPDKSGLPSDRFSAERTGGSVSTLTIQRTQQEDSAVYLCASSAPGLAGFSYEQYFGPGTRLTVT.